Described below is a single T cell receptor (beta chain) sequence and its context. Its antigen is currently unknown. Preparation of the TCRbeta library used unique molecular identifiers. MiXCR, applied by TCRdb to the PCR reads, yields one record per CDR3 protein. This table has approximately 1,000,000 distinct CDR3 sequences, about 30% appearing once. These data originate in a study of T-cell reconstitution after alpha-beta-depleted transplantation in children. The germline V and J ends were trimmed by 3 bases and 5 bases, with 13 bases remaining between them. Germline assignment: CDR1 SNHLY and CDR2 FYNNEI. The length of the CDR3 is 14 residues. Study-level points and caveats: It was newly produced T cells that mostly accounted for T-cell counts and diversity one year after transplant. Expanded graft clones, several hundred of them, were reportedly the source of alpha-beta T cells about two months after transplant. Where some patients showed high TCRbeta diversity at day 60, it came from recipient T cells and thymic progenitors that had survived.

The TCR originated in a boy in the first two years of life who had a stem cell transplant for SCID, so the T cells may come from the graft donor. This specimen consisted of PBMCs, mostly from graft donor cells, obtained 360 days after TCRalphabeta/CD19-depleted stem cell transplant. The chain carries TRBV2 and TRBJ2-5, with D maybe TRBD1 (6 bases). The CDR3, as DNA: TGTGCCAGCAGTGACGGGACACCGTTCGAGACCCAGTACTTC. Protein sequence: CASSDGTPFETQYF.